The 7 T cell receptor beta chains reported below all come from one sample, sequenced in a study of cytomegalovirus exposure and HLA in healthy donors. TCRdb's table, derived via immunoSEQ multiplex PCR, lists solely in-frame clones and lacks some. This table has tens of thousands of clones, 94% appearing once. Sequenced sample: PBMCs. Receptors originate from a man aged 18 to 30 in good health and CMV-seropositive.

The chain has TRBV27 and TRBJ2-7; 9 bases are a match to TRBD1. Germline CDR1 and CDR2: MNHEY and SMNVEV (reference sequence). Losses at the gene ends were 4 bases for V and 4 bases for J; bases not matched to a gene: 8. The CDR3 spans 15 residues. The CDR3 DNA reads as TGTGCCAGCAGTTCCGATGGGACAGGGAGTTACGAGCAGTACTTC. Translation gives CASSSDGTGSYEQYF.

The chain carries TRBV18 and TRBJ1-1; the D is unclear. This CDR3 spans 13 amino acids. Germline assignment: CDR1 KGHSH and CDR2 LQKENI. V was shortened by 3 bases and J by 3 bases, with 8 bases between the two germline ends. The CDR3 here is CASSPTADTEAFF. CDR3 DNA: TGTGCCAGCTCACCCACCGCGGACACTGAAGCTTTCTTT.

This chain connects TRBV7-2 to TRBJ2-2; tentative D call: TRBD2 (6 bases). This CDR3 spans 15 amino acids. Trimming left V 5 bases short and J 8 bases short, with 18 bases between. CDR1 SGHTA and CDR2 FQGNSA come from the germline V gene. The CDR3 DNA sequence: TGTGCCAGCAGCCTTTCAACCGGAGGGACGGGGGAGCTGTTTTTT. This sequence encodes CASSLSTGGTGELFF.

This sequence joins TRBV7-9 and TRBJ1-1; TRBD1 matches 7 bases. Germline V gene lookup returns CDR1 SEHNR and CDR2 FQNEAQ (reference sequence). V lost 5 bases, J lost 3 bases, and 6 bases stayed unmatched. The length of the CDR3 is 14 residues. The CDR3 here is CASSLQGQYTEAFF. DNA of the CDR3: TGTGCCAGCAGCCTACAGGGACAGTACACTGAAGCTTTCTTT.

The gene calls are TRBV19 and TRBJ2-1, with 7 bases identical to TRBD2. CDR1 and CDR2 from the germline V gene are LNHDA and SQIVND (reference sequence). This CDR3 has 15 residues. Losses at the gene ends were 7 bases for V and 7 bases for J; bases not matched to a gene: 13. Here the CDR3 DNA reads TGTGCCAGTAACGGCGGGAGTATTAAGCCTAATGAGCAGTTCTTC. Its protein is CASNGGSIKPNEQFF.

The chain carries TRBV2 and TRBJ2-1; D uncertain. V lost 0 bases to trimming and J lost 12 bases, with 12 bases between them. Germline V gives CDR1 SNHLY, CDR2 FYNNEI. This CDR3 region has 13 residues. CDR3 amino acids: CASSEADTAGQFF. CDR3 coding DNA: TGTGCCAGCAGTGAAGCGGATACAGCCGGGCAGTTCTTC.

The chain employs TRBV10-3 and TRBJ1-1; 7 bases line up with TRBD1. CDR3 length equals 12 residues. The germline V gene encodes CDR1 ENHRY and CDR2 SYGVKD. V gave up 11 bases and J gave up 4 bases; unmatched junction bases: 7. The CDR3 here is CAVTGPGTEAFF. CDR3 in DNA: TGTGCCGTGACAGGGCCGGGCACTGAAGCTTTCTTT.